These T cell receptor beta chains were read from a single sample in a study of OX40 agonist ivuxolimab in advanced cancers. The table came from immunoSEQ multiplex PCR; TCRdb's copy has only in-frame clones and leaves some out. The data show approximately 76,000 clones, with approximately 85% seen just once and under 0.75% held by the top ten. Sequencing was performed on CD4+ or CD8+ T cells sorted from blood, taken in a trial of the OX40 agonist ivuxolimab. These receptors were taken from an adult with an advanced solid tumor such as melanoma, head and neck, liver or kidney cancer. The CDR3 runs from the conserved cysteine through the conserved F or W. D genes are given only for firm matches. Not all rows give a size; the values are once, few, many and, for expanded clones, a class.

V gene	J gene	clone size	D gene	CDR3 DNA	CDR3 protein
TRBV7-3	TRBJ2-3	.	.	TGTGCCAGCAGCTCGGGTCCCGGCACAGATACGCAGTATTTT	CASSSGPGTDTQYF
TRBV11-2	TRBJ2-3	.	TRBD1	TGTGCCAGCAGCGAACAGGGGTCTGGCACAGATACGCAGTATTTT	CASSEQGSGTDTQYF
TRBV2	TRBJ1-2	few	.	TGTGCCAGCAAGCCCTCGCGATACCTACGTAGTAACTATGGCTACACCTTC	CASKPSRYLRSNYGYTF
TRBV2	TRBJ2-3	.	TRBD2	TGTGCCAGCAGCTGGAGCGGGGGGGCCGGAGATACGCAGTATTTT	CASSWSGGAGDTQYF
TRBV6-6	TRBJ1-2	.	TRBD1	TGTGCCAGCAGTTCCACAGGGGGTAGAGGCTACACCTTC	CASSSTGGRGYTF
TRBV6-6	TRBJ2-5	.	.	TGTGCCAGCAGTTACGGTGGGGGGGCTCCAGAGACCCAGTACTTC	CASSYGGGAPETQYF
TRBV5-1	TRBJ1-1	.	.	TGCGCCAGCAGCTTCGTTGGGGGGCCTGAAGCTTTCTTT	CASSFVGGPEAFF
TRBV18	TRBJ1-1	.	.	TGTGCCAGCTCACCACGGGTCACTGAAGCTTTCTTT	CASSPRVTEAFF
TRBV6-5	TRBJ1-6	.	.	TGTGCCAGCAGTTACGGGGACGACTCACCCCTCCACTTT	CASSYGDDSPLHF
TRBV19	TRBJ1-6	.	.	TGTGCCAGTAGTATGCAGGATTCACCCCTCCACTTT	CASSMQDSPLHF
TRBV5-1	TRBJ2-3	.	.	TGCGCCAGCAGGTCGGGATCTAGCACAGATACGCAGTATTTT	CASRSGSSTDTQYF
TRBV10-3	TRBJ1-5	.	TRBD1	TGTGCCATCAAGGGGGCTCGAGATCAGCCCCAGCATTTT	CAIKGARDQPQHF
TRBV5-1	TRBJ1-1	.	.	TGCGCCAGCAGCTCAATTGGGACAAAGAACACTGAAGCTTTCTTT	CASSSIGTKNTEAFF
TRBV7-2	TRBJ1-5	.	TRBD1	TGTGCCAGCAGCGACGACAGGGTCAATCAGCCCCAGCATTTT	CASSDDRVNQPQHF
TRBV4-2	TRBJ2-5	once	.	TGTGCCAGCAGCCAAGATTGGCCCTCCTTCGGCCAAGAGACCCAGTACTTC	CASSQDWPSFGQETQYF
TRBV7-2	TRBJ2-5	.	.	TGTGCCAGCAGCTTGACAGTTAAAGAGACCCAGTACTTC	CASSLTVKETQYF
TRBV6-5	TRBJ2-5	.	.	TGTGCCAGCAGTTATCGGTGGGGGGAGACCCAGTACTTC	CASSYRWGETQYF
TRBV6-5	TRBJ1-2	.	.	TGTGCCAGCAGTTACTCAGGTGTTCGGGGCTATGGCTACACCTTC	CASSYSGVRGYGYTF
TRBV7-6	TRBJ1-4	.	.	TGTGCCAGCAGCGCATTACACCTCCCAGAGGGACTGTTTTTT	CASSALHLPEGLFF
TRBV2	TRBJ1-2	few	.	TGTGCCAGCACTGGACAAGGCTATGGCTACACCTTC	CASTGQGYGYTF
TRBV6-1	TRBJ1-1	.	.	TGTGCCAGCAGTCGCGTAGGGACCTATGAAGCTTTCTTT	CASSRVGTYEAFF
TRBV19	TRBJ2-7	.	.	TGTGCCAGTAGTATAGAGGCCTCTAGGGACGAGCAGTACTTC	CASSIEASRDEQYF